This record covers a single T cell receptor (beta chain). The antigen is not known. This sample is part of a study of immune evolution from preneoplasia to lung adenocarcinoma. Study-wide results and caveats: Later-stage lesions seemingly showed higher T cell density and diversity than normal lung. Top clone frequencies peaked in normal lung, apparently declining through invasive adenocarcinoma.

Measured with immunoSEQ multiplex PCR; TCRdb has only the in-frame clones, and not every one. The sample yields about 5,000 clones, around four fifths seen once. Germline loops: CDR1 KGHSH, CDR2 LQKENI. Trimming took off 6 bases at V and 4 bases at J, with 6 bases between the two ends. There are 11 residues in the CDR3. Patients had resection in Japan or China between the mid-2010s and the late 2010s. Each case's diagnosis was confirmed by two pathologists on H&E. Material: FFPE adjacent normal lung tissue. This sequence originates from a donor at least 70 years old with lung adenocarcinoma. This chain joins TRBV18 and TRBJ1-1; D remains ambiguous. CDR3 DNA sequence: TGTGCCAGCTCGCCCGGCACTGAAGCTTTCTTT. Translating gives CASSPGTEAFF.